This is a list of T cell receptor beta chains from one sample in a study of cytomegalovirus exposure and HLA in healthy donors. This table comes from immunoSEQ multiplex PCR, and its TCRdb copy is limited to in-frame clones, with some not included. This table holds under 150,000 clones, around 85% found once. The sample comprised PBMCs. The receptors here all came from a woman between 50 and 59 years old in good health and CMV-seropositive. Each CDR3 is given with its conserved first and last residue. D genes are given only for firm matches. Expanded clones are given a class, and other clones once, few, many or no size at all.

clone_size: NA; j_call: TRBJ1-1; v_call: TRBV18; d_call: NA; cdr3_aa: CASSPPRGFPMNTEAFF; cdr3_nt: TGTGCCAGCTCACCACCCCGAGGGTTTCCCATGAACACTGAAGCTTTCTTT
clone_size: NA; j_call: TRBJ1-1; v_call: TRBV9; d_call: NA; cdr3_aa: CASSGNRDEAFF; cdr3_nt: TGTGCCAGCAGCGGAAACAGGGATGAAGCTTTCTTT
clone_size: NA; j_call: TRBJ2-5; v_call: TRBV5-3; d_call: NA; cdr3_aa: CARSLVCGEPNRDRNTQETQYF; cdr3_nt: TGTGCCAGAAGCTTGGTCTGCGGGGAACCGAACCGGGACCGAAATACCCAAGAGACCCAGTACTTC
clone_size: NA; j_call: TRBJ2-1; v_call: TRBV7-2; d_call: NA; cdr3_aa: CASSLAMANEQFF; cdr3_nt: TGTGCCAGCAGCTTAGCAATGGCAAATGAGCAGTTCTTC
clone_size: NA; j_call: TRBJ2-3; v_call: TRBV12-5; d_call: NA; cdr3_aa: CASGSTSTDTQYF; cdr3_nt: TGTGCTAGTGGTTCAACTAGCACAGATACGCAGTATTTT
clone_size: NA; j_call: TRBJ1-5; v_call: TRBV5-8; d_call: NA; cdr3_aa: CASSLKGDQPQHF; cdr3_nt: TGTGCCAGCAGCTTGAAGGGGGATCAGCCCCAGCATTTT
clone_size: NA; j_call: TRBJ1-6; v_call: TRBV9; d_call: NA; cdr3_aa: CASSPRAGYNSPLHF; cdr3_nt: TGTGCCAGCAGCCCCCGGGCGGGCTATAATTCACCCCTCCACTTT
clone_size: NA; j_call: TRBJ1-1; v_call: TRBV2; d_call: NA; cdr3_aa: CASRTSRGGDTEAFF; cdr3_nt: TGTGCCAGCAGAACCTCTCGGGGTGGGGACACTGAAGCTTTCTTT
clone_size: NA; j_call: TRBJ2-3; v_call: TRBV11-2; d_call: TRBD2; cdr3_aa: CASSVRGGYGTDTQYF; cdr3_nt: TGTGCCAGCAGCGTGCGGGGGGGTTATGGCACAGATACGCAGTATTTT
clone_size: NA; j_call: TRBJ2-1; v_call: TRBV11-2; d_call: TRBD2; cdr3_aa: CASSHSGGTYNEQFF; cdr3_nt: TGTGCCAGCAGCCATAGCGGGGGGACCTACAATGAGCAGTTCTTC
clone_size: once; j_call: TRBJ1-4; v_call: TRBV28; d_call: NA; cdr3_aa: CASSTPFEKLFF; cdr3_nt: TGTGCCAGCAGCACACCTTTTGAAAAACTGTTTTTT
clone_size: NA; j_call: TRBJ2-5; v_call: TRBV4-1; d_call: NA; cdr3_aa: CASSQAPAETQYF; cdr3_nt: TGCGCCAGCAGCCAAGCGCCTGCGGAGACCCAGTACTTC
clone_size: NA; j_call: TRBJ1-6; v_call: TRBV19; d_call: TRBD1; cdr3_aa: CASSNRDRGSESLHF; cdr3_nt: TGTGCCAGTAGTAACCGGGACAGGGGCTCCGAATCCCTCCACTTT
clone_size: few; j_call: TRBJ2-7; v_call: TRBV19; d_call: TRBD1; cdr3_aa: CASSSRTGRYEQYF; cdr3_nt: TGTGCCAGTAGTTCCAGGACAGGGAGGTACGAGCAGTACTTC
clone_size: NA; j_call: TRBJ2-6; v_call: TRBV5-1; d_call: NA; cdr3_aa: CASSLVQGSPGANVLTF; cdr3_nt: TGCGCCAGCAGCTTGGTTCAGGGGTCCCCTGGGGCCAACGTCCTGACTTTC
clone_size: NA; j_call: TRBJ2-7; v_call: TRBV23-1; d_call: TRBD2; cdr3_aa: CASSHLSSGGFSYEQYF; cdr3_nt: TGCGCCAGCAGTCATCTTTCTAGCGGGGGGTTCTCCTACGAGCAGTACTTC
clone_size: NA; j_call: TRBJ1-2; v_call: TRBV5-6; d_call: NA; cdr3_aa: CASRVDNHYGYTF; cdr3_nt: TGTGCCAGCAGGGTGGACAACCACTATGGCTACACCTTC
clone_size: NA; j_call: TRBJ2-7; v_call: TRBV7-6; d_call: NA; cdr3_aa: CASSKSGGQGLTYEQYF; cdr3_nt: TGTGCCAGCAGCAAATCTGGAGGCCAGGGGCTCACCTACGAGCAGTACTTC
clone_size: NA; j_call: TRBJ2-3; v_call: TRBV5-1; d_call: NA; cdr3_aa: CASSPLGPSTDTQYF; cdr3_nt: TGCGCCAGCAGCCCCCTAGGCCCCAGCACAGATACGCAGTATTTT
clone_size: NA; j_call: TRBJ1-1; v_call: TRBV7-9; d_call: TRBD1; cdr3_aa: CASSLAAGGTEAFF; cdr3_nt: TGTGCCAGCAGCTTAGCGGCAGGGGGAACTGAAGCTTTCTTT
clone_size: NA; j_call: TRBJ2-2; v_call: TRBV10-3; d_call: TRBD1; cdr3_aa: CAISVTGTNTGELFF; cdr3_nt: TGTGCCATCAGTGTGACAGGGACGAACACCGGGGAGCTGTTTTTT
clone_size: once; j_call: TRBJ2-1; v_call: TRBV29-1; d_call: NA; cdr3_aa: CSVEVTSRQFF; cdr3_nt: TGCAGCGTTGAAGTTACCTCGCGGCAGTTCTTC
clone_size: NA; j_call: TRBJ2-7; v_call: TRBV5-4; d_call: NA; cdr3_aa: CASSLAGVGLLEQYF; cdr3_nt: TGTGCCAGCAGCTTGGCGGGGGTGGGACTTTTAGAGCAGTACTTC
clone_size: NA; j_call: TRBJ1-1; v_call: TRBV7-3; d_call: NA; cdr3_aa: CASSSMAAGPTSNTEAFF; cdr3_nt: TGTGCCAGCAGCTCCATGGCTGCAGGGCCTACATCGAACACTGAAGCTTTCTTT
clone_size: NA; j_call: TRBJ1-2; v_call: TRBV6-5; d_call: NA; cdr3_aa: CASTSSGAEGYTF; cdr3_nt: TGTGCCAGCACCTCCTCAGGGGCGGAGGGCTACACCTTC
clone_size: NA; j_call: TRBJ1-1; v_call: TRBV6-5; d_call: NA; cdr3_aa: CASSTITGLGTEAFF; cdr3_nt: TGTGCCAGCTCGACGATTACAGGGTTGGGGACTGAAGCTTTCTTT
clone_size: NA; j_call: TRBJ2-2; v_call: TRBV28; d_call: TRBD1; cdr3_aa: CASIPGQGWDTGELFF; cdr3_nt: TGTGCCAGCATACCGGGACAGGGGTGGGACACCGGGGAGCTGTTTTTT
clone_size: NA; j_call: TRBJ2-1; v_call: TRBV5-6; d_call: TRBD2; cdr3_aa: CASSLVSGSGGANEQFF; cdr3_nt: TGTGCCAGCAGCTTGGTATCTGGTAGCGGGGGGGCCAATGAGCAGTTCTTC
clone_size: few; j_call: TRBJ2-3; v_call: TRBV5-6; d_call: TRBD2; cdr3_aa: CASKSGSGGSTDTQYF; cdr3_nt: TGTGCCAGCAAATCCGGGAGCGGGGGGAGCACAGATACGCAGTATTTT
clone_size: NA; j_call: TRBJ2-7; v_call: TRBV6-5; d_call: TRBD1; cdr3_aa: CASSPGTGVYYEQYF; cdr3_nt: TGTGCCAGCAGTCCCGGGACAGGGGTATACTACGAGCAGTACTTC
clone_size: few; j_call: TRBJ1-6; v_call: TRBV5-6; d_call: NA; cdr3_aa: CASSSGQRPNSPLHF; cdr3_nt: TGTGCCAGCAGTTCGGGACAACGACCTAATTCACCCCTCCACTTT
clone_size: NA; j_call: TRBJ2-3; v_call: TRBV30; d_call: TRBD1; cdr3_aa: CARKGQPATDTQYF; cdr3_nt: TGTGCCCGAAAGGGACAGCCCGCCACAGATACGCAGTATTTT
clone_size: NA; j_call: TRBJ1-5; v_call: TRBV28; d_call: NA; cdr3_aa: CASSLFVNQPQHF; cdr3_nt: TGTGCCAGCAGTTTATTCGTCAATCAGCCCCAGCATTTT
clone_size: NA; j_call: TRBJ1-4; v_call: TRBV14; d_call: TRBD1; cdr3_aa: CASSRDRGEKLFF; cdr3_nt: TGTGCCAGCAGCCGGGACAGGGGCGAAAAACTGTTTTTT
clone_size: NA; j_call: TRBJ2-1; v_call: TRBV4-2; d_call: NA; cdr3_aa: CASSQTPGSQYGNEQFF; cdr3_nt: TGTGCCAGCAGCCAGACCCCGGGAAGCCAGTACGGGAATGAGCAGTTCTTC
clone_size: once; j_call: TRBJ1-1; v_call: TRBV5-1; d_call: NA; cdr3_aa: CASSLGGDFAEAFF; cdr3_nt: TGCGCCAGCAGCTTGGGGGGGGATTTCGCTGAAGCTTTCTTT